One and the same sample provided the 20 T cell receptor beta chains below, sequenced in a study of T-cell memory formation after mild COVID-19. MiXCR, run by TCRdb on the 5' RACE reads, gives a single entry per CDR3 protein. The table includes under 35,000 distinct CDR3 sequences, more than 15% detected once. Sequenced: PBMCs or a T cell subset sorted from them (not recorded which). These receptors were obtained from an adult who had mild COVID-19 (a few samples of this study predate the infection). Cell type and time point are not known.

In this sample, this clonotype turned up many times. V is TRBV7-2 and J is TRBJ2-2; no reliable D call. The V gene lost 0 bases and the J gene lost 5 bases, with 10 bases spanning the gap. The CDR3 runs 15 residues. The germline gives CDR1 SGHTA, CDR2 FQGNSA. The CDR3: CASSLAGFETGELFF. The CDR3 nucleotides are TGTGCCAGCAGCTTAGCAGGGTTTGAAACCGGGGAGCTGTTTTTT.

This clonotype was counted at least ten times. The chain links TRBV3-1 to TRBJ2-1; the D is unclear. The V end was cut by 0 bases, the J end by 5 bases, with 8 bases between. Germline V gene sequence: CDR1 LGHDT, CDR2 YNNKEL (reference sequence). CDR3 size: 14 residues. The CDR3 nucleotides read TGTGCCAGCAGCCAAGAAGGTGGGCACAATGAGCAGTTCTTC. Its translation is CASSQEGGHNEQFF.

This rearrangement joins TRBV7-1 to TRBJ2-7; D tentatively fits TRBD1 or TRBD2 (5 bases each). TRBV7-1 is an ORF, with its function uncertain. This CDR3 is built from 14 residues. V lost 3 bases to trimming and J lost 3 bases, with 12 bases between them. CDR3 nucleotides: TGTGCCAGCAGCTCCGGGACCTCGAGCTACGAGCAGTACTTC. It specifies CASSSGTSSYEQYF.

This clonotype was counted many times. This chain joins TRBV6-5 and TRBJ2-6; no clear D. The ends were cut back, 4 bases at V and 0 bases at J, with 10 bases in the middle. Germline V gives CDR1 MNHEY, CDR2 SVGAGI. The CDR3 runs 16 residues. The CDR3 DNA reads as TGTGCCAGCAGTTCCCCCGGGTTCTCTGGGGCCAACGTCCTGACTTTC. This codes for CASSSPGFSGANVLTF.

This clonotype was found many times. This chain connects TRBV2 to TRBJ1-2, with 7 bases fitting TRBD1. The CDR3 extends over 13 amino acids. Germline CDR1 reads SNHLY; CDR2 reads FYNNEI. J was trimmed by 4 bases and V by 4 bases; bases with no gene match: 3. CDR3 nucleotide sequence: TGTGCCAGCAGTGGGGCAGGGGGCTATGGCTACACCTTC. Translating it yields CASSGAGGYGYTF.

Ten or more counts support this clonotype. CDR3 in amino acids: CASSPKGRNTEAFF. CDR3 DNA sequence: TGTGCCAGCTCACCAAAGGGCCGGAACACTGAAGCTTTCTTT. The chain links TRBV18 to TRBJ1-1; D unresolved. The V gene's germline CDR1 is KGHSH and CDR2 LQKENI. This CDR3 contains 14 residues. The V gene lost 2 bases and the J gene lost 1 base, with 8 bases spanning the gap.

This clonotype is medium-sized. The chain employs TRBV4-2 and TRBJ2-1; 9 bases fit TRBD2. Germline V CDR1 and CDR2: LGHNA, YNFKEQ. With 4 bases clipped from V and 5 bases from J, the junction kept 6 bases outside the gene matches. The CDR3 totals 15 residues. DNA of the CDR3: TGTGCCAGCAGCCGTACTAGCGGGTTAAACAATGAGCAGTTCTTC. Residues: CASSRTSGLNNEQFF.

This clonotype was seen repeatedly, ten times or more. The CDR3 reads CASSFSGSLVGDGYTF. DNA for the CDR3: TGCGCCAGCAGCTTTTCAGGGTCACTAGTTGGTGATGGCTACACCTTC. The rearrangement joins TRBV5-1 to TRBJ1-2, with D maybe TRBD1 (5 bases). V was shortened by 2 bases and J by 6 bases, with 20 bases between the two germline ends. The germline gives CDR1 SGHRS, CDR2 YFSETQ. CDR3 size: 16 residues.

Many counts were recorded for this clonotype. The chain uses TRBV12-3 or TRBV12-4 and TRBJ1-2; TRBD1 matches 8 bases. Losses at the gene ends were 8 bases for V and 5 bases for J; bases not matched to a gene: 7. The CDR3 spans 13 residues. The CDR3 DNA reads as TGTGCCAGCGTTCGGACAGGGATATATGGCTACACCTTC. The encoded protein is CASVRTGIYGYTF.

The table lists this clonotype with many counts. The CDR3 sequence is CASTTEGYNPSGELFF. CDR3 sequence (DNA): TGTGCCAGCACCACTGAGGGATACAATCCTTCCGGGGAGCTGTTTTTT. The chain has TRBV12-3 or TRBV12-4 and TRBJ2-2, with D possibly being TRBD2 (5 bases). Trimming took off 7 bases at V and 6 bases at J, with 21 bases between the two ends. This CDR3 region has 16 residues.

The chain recombines TRBV5-1 with TRBJ1-1; a possible D gene is TRBD1 (6 bases). The germline V gene has CDR1 SGHRS and CDR2 YFSETQ. Trimming left V 3 bases short and J 5 bases short, with 17 bases between. The CDR3 extends over 15 amino acids. CDR3 bases: TGCGCCAGCAGCTCCGCACGGCGGGGGCGAACTGAAGCTTTCTTT. Protein: CASSSARRGRTEAFF.

This clonotype was observed many times. This rearrangement joins TRBV7-2 to TRBJ2-5; 7 nucleotides agree with TRBD1. Germline V gene sequence: CDR1 SGHTA, CDR2 FQGNSA. This CDR3 has 13 amino acids. With V trimmed by 7 bases and J by 4 bases, 6 bases remained unmatched. Written as DNA, the CDR3 is TGTGCCAGCACCGGGACAGCCGTAGAGACCCAGTACTTC. Translating gives CASTGTAVETQYF.

The J gene is TRBJ2-7, the V gene TRBV24-1; D is tentatively TRBD1 or TRBD2 (6 bases each). Per the germline V gene, CDR1 is KGHDR and CDR2 is SFDVKD. The length of the CDR3 is 14 residues. Trimming stripped 2 bases from V and 5 bases from J, with 12 bases between. CDR3 sequence reads: CATSDWGARNEQYF. The CDR3 DNA reads TGTGCCACCAGTGATTGGGGGGCGAGGAACGAGCAGTACTTC.

As to this clonotype: A much larger clone differs by one base, so this may be a read error. This sequence joins TRBV5-1 and TRBJ2-2; 7 nucleotides line up with TRBD2. The ends lost 4 bases at V and 4 bases at J; junction bases unmatched: 4. This CDR3 is built from 14 residues. Germline loops: CDR1 SGHRS, CDR2 YFSETQ. CDR3 nucleotides: TGCGCCAGCAGCCTGCGGGGGAGCACCGGGGAGCTGTTTTTT. Amino acid sequence: CASSLRGSTGELFF.

The chain carries TRBV12-3 or TRBV12-4 and TRBJ2-2, with D unclear. Trimming stripped 4 bases from V and 3 bases from J, with 3 bases between. The CDR3 loop spans 12 amino acids. CDR3 nucleotides: TGTGCCAGCAGTTCCCACACCGGGGAGCTGTTTTTT. The encoded protein is CASSSHTGELFF.

This chain uses TRBV6-1 with TRBJ1-1, with D unclear. Germline CDR1 reads MNHNS; CDR2 reads SASEGT. This CDR3 has 14 residues. V was clipped by 4 bases and J by 2 bases, with 11 bases between them. The CDR3 nucleotides read TGTGCCAGCAGTGTTTCGGGATCAAACACTGAAGCTTTCTTT. Encoded protein: CASSVSGSNTEAFF.

This clonotype was detected ten times or more. V gene TRBV7-2 combines with J gene TRBJ2-7; tentatively, D is TRBD2 (5 bases). Germline loops: CDR1 SGHTA, CDR2 FQGNSA. This CDR3 region has 14 residues. Trimming cost V 0 bases and J 1 base, with 7 bases left between them. As DNA, the CDR3 is TGTGCCAGCAGCTTAGCCCCGGGATCCTACGAGCAGTACTTC. Translating gives CASSLAPGSYEQYF.

This clonotype showed up just a few times. The chain joins TRBV3-1 to TRBJ2-1; D is possibly TRBD1 or TRBD2 (5 bases each). Germline V lookup: CDR1 LGHDT, CDR2 YNNKEL (reference sequence). Trimming left V 0 bases short and J 2 bases short, with 17 bases between. The CDR3 length is 18 residues. The DNA of the CDR3 is TGTGCCAGCAGCCAAGATACCGGTTCGGGGACGGCCTACAATGAGCAGTTCTTC. This sequence encodes CASSQDTGSGTAYNEQFF.

The chain uses TRBV28 and TRBJ1-1; no clear D gene. Germline V lookup: CDR1 MDHEN, CDR2 SYDVKM. V lost 5 bases and J lost 4, with 8 bases in between. This CDR3 is built from 12 residues. CDR3 sequence reads: CASSLLGTEAFF. The CDR3 bases are TGTGCCAGCAGTCTCCTGGGCACTGAAGCTTTCTTT.

V usage is TRBV4-1 and J usage is TRBJ1-1; D is unresolved. Trimming left V 4 bases short and J 4 bases short, with 10 bases between. The CDR3 is 13 amino acids. Germline loops: CDR1 MGHRA, CDR2 YSYEKL. Written as DNA, the CDR3 is TGCGCCAGCAGCCCATTAAAGAGCACTGAAGCTTTCTTT. Its protein is CASSPLKSTEAFF.